A selection of T cell receptor beta chains follows, all from one sample in a study of T cells in Graves' hyperthyroidism and ophthalmopathy. TCRdb fed the multiplex PCR reads into MiXCR, producing one record per CDR3 protein. The sample has fewer than 850,000 distinct CDR3 sequences, about 18% seen once. The sample consisted of blood. The receptors derive from a man aged 50 to 60 with Graves' hyperthyroidism. The CDR3 runs from the conserved cysteine through the conserved F or W. A D gene is named only where the DNA matches it firmly. Only some rows state a clone size, as once, few, many or a class for expanded clones.

v_gene	d_gene	abundance	j_gene	CDR3nt	CDR3aa
TRBV12-3/TRBV12-4	TRBD1	many	TRBJ1-1	TGTGCCAGCAGTTCCAACAGGGGGGAGAACACTGAAGCTTTCTTT	CASSSNRGENTEAFF
TRBV2	NA	many	TRBJ1-1	TGTGCCAGCAAGCGGACATTAATCAGGACGACGAACACTGAAGCTTTCTTT	CASKRTLIRTTNTEAFF
TRBV3-1	NA	many	TRBJ1-6	TGTGCCAGCAGCCAACGGAGCTATAATTCACCCCTCCACTTT	CASSQRSYNSPLHF
TRBV6-1	TRBD1	NA	TRBJ2-2	TGTGCCTGCAGACAGGGCGATCTATACACCGGGGAGCTGTTTTTT	CACRQGDLYTGELFF
TRBV6-2/TRBV6-3	NA	many	TRBJ2-7	TGTGCCAGCAGTCTGTCCGGGGAAACCTACGAGCAGTACTTC	CASSLSGETYEQYF
TRBV13	NA	few	TRBJ1-1	TGTGCCAGCAGCTTAGGTTTTCTGGATCTGAGGACTGAAGCTTTCTTT	CASSLGFLDLRTEAFF
TRBV19	NA	few	TRBJ2-1	TGTGCCAGTAGTATGGGGAGTGGGCAGTTCTTC	CASSMGSGQFF
TRBV28	NA	NA	TRBJ2-5	TGTGCCAGCAGTTCCCAAAATGCAGGCACGGAGACCCAGTACTTC	CASSSQNAGTETQYF
TRBV9	TRBD1	few	TRBJ2-1	TGTGCCAGCAGCGCGAGCCGACAGGGGGCAAGGTTTGATGAGCAGTTCTTC	CASSASRQGARFDEQFF
TRBV13	NA	few	TRBJ2-3	TGTGCCAGCAGCAGGGACCTCGAGGATACGCAGTATTTT	CASSRDLEDTQYF